This entry describes one TCR beta chain. Germline CDR1 and CDR2: SGHRS and YFSETQ. Trimming cost V 4 bases and J 0 bases, with 11 bases left between them. The CDR3 sequence is 15 residues long. CD45RA+ naive and CD45RA-negative memory subsets were separated from CD4+ cells. The protocol was immunoSEQ multiplex PCR, while the TCRdb copy is restricted to in-frame clones and leaves out a portion. The data contain about 1.1 million clones, 60% to 85% of them seen just once; the ten biggest clones take up roughly 0.83%. The data derive from a study of shared clonotypes between healthy human individuals. Study details: Each donor contributed plates that comprised three CD4 naive, three CD4 memory, two CD8 naive and one CD8 memory.

This clonotype was sampled from a man aged 18 to 30 in good health. Some clones in this sample may be carry-over from other donors' samples. Sequencing was performed on memory CD4+ T cells from PBMCs. Noted subset: CD45RA-negative fraction. V and J are TRBV5-1 and TRBJ2-1; tentative D call: TRBD2 (6 bases). CDR3 protein: CASSIADSSYNEQFF. CDR3 nucleotides: TGCGCCAGCAGCATAGCGGATAGCTCCTACAATGAGCAGTTCTTC.